Listed below are T cell receptor beta chains from one sample, sequenced in a study of CD8 T cells in ankylosing spondylitis. One entry per CDR3 protein results from TCRdb running MiXCR on the 5' RACE reads. The profile covers just under 550,000 distinct CDR3 sequences, with approximately 12% appearing a single time and nearly 7% taken by the ten largest. The sequenced sample was blood, either unsorted or a sorted T cell fraction (not recorded which). The receptors come from a male donor with ankylosing spondylitis. CDR3s include the opening cysteine and the closing phenylalanine or tryptophan. A D gene is named only where the DNA matches it firmly. Part of the rows lack a size; the others show once, few, many or a class for expanded clones.

CDR3 DNA,CDR3 protein,clone size,J gene,D gene,V gene
TGCAGCGCCCCCCTAGCGGGAGGGACAGATACGCAGTATTTT,CSAPLAGGTDTQYF,many,TRBJ2-3,TRBD2,TRBV29-1
TGCAGTGCAACCTATAGCGGGAGGGTATTGAATGAGCAGTTCTTC,CSATYSGRVLNEQFF,-,TRBJ2-1,TRBD2,TRBV20-1
TGCAGTGCTAGATATGAGGGGACCCACTCCTACGAGCAGTACTTC,CSARYEGTHSYEQYF,few,TRBJ2-7,-,TRBV20-1
TGCAGCGTTGAACCATTGAAGGGGATCGCAGGTCCACCTTCTGAGCAGTTCTTC,CSVEPLKGIAGPPSEQFF,many,TRBJ2-1,-,TRBV29-1
TGTGCCATCAGAGACGTAGGACTATCCAACGCGCCTAATGAAAAACTGTTTTTT,CAIRDVGLSNAPNEKLFF,-,TRBJ1-4,-,TRBV10-3
TGTGCCAGCAGCTTAAACCCTCTGGGGGATTCACCCCTCCACTTT,CASSLNPLGDSPLHF,many,TRBJ1-6,-,TRBV11-2
TGCAGCGTTGGAAGGGGCAACACTGAAGCTTTCTTT,CSVGRGNTEAFF,few,TRBJ1-1,-,TRBV29-1
TGCAGCGTAGGGACCGCCAAGAACACTGAAGCTTTCTTT,CSVGTAKNTEAFF,-,TRBJ1-1,-,TRBV29-1
TGCAGTGCTGCCGGGACTAGCGCTACAAACACCGGGGAGCTGTTTTTT,CSAAGTSATNTGELFF,few,TRBJ2-2,TRBD2,TRBV20-1
TGTGCCAGCCAACGTTGGGGAACCGGGGAGCTGTTTTTT,CASQRWGTGELFF,-,TRBJ2-2,-,TRBV9
TGTGCCAGCAGCCAAGCGTGGCAGAACACCGGGGAGCTGTTTTTT,CASSQAWQNTGELFF,once,TRBJ2-2,-,TRBV3-1
TGTGCCAGCAGATTGGGGGGAGGGTACCAAGAGACCCAGTACTTC,CASRLGGGYQETQYF,-,TRBJ2-5,TRBD2,TRBV12-3/TRBV12-4